The sequence of this T cell receptor beta chain was determined in a study of T cell changes during pregnancy in multiple sclerosis (dated by TCRdb to the late 2010s). The study in broad terms: In women with multiple sclerosis, the researchers looked at how the T cell repertoire shifted as pregnancy progressed.

Libraries were built with the immunoSEQ multiplex PCR assay. Held by TCRdb, this immuneACCESS table contains in-frame sequences only and omits some clones. Under half of the omission traces to an unresolved V gene where checked; the cause of the rest is unknown. This sample holds under 65,000 clones; 94% were observed only once. 2.5% to 3% of the sample lies in the top ten. Relative to germline, V is 0 bases shorter and J is 0 bases shorter, with 8 bases between their ends. Measured from the cysteine to the phenylalanine, the CDR3 is 15 residues long. Just CDR3 DNA is preserved here, 45 bases in frame from base 1. The germline V gene (reference sequence) sets CDR1 to SEHNR and CDR2 to FQNEAQ. Comments on this clone: The specificity of this receptor is unknown. No qualities accompany the bases; no much larger clone lies one base away.

Material: CD8+ T cells from peripheral blood mononuclear cells, obtained after pregnancy. This sequence originates from a female donor with multiple sclerosis, enrolled in a pregnancy study. The chain was built from TRBV7-9 and TRBJ1-2, with no confidently assigned D gene. The bases read TGTGCCAGCAGCTTAGCGTCACGGGCTAACTATGGCTACACCTTC. Translated, this is CASSLASRANYGYTF.